The next 25 T cell receptor beta chains were all read from a single sample in a study of vaccination effects on CD4 cells after COVID-19. At the end of approximately 10 days of culture, CD4+ T cells were isolated. Their antigens are not known. Sequencing used immunoSEQ multiplex PCR; TCRdb keeps in-frame clones, though not all of them. The table records under 40,000 clones, 68% of them present only once. Sequencing used CD4+ T cells from PBMCs cultured without peptide, obtained before COVID-19 vaccination. The receptor source for this set is a human donor who received a COVID-19 vaccine.

The chain couples TRBV19 to TRBJ1-5, with 8 bases that match TRBD1. CDR1 LNHDA and CDR2 SQIVND come from the germline V gene (reference sequence). The CDR3 loop spans 15 amino acids. The trim removed 0 bases at V and 7 bases at J, leaving 5 bases unmatched. CDR3 nucleotide sequence: TGTGCCAGTAGTATAGATAACAGGGGGGAGCAGCCCCAGCATTTT. It encodes CASSIDNRGEQPQHF.

This clone was counted a few times. V usage is TRBV21-1 and J usage is TRBJ1-6. TRBV21-1 constitutes a pseudogene. CDR3 length: 16 residues. The DNA for the CDR3 is TGTGCCAGCAGCAAATCTTGCGGGTCCTATAATTCACCCCTCCACTTT. It encodes CASSKSCGSYNSPLHF.

V gene TRBV4-1 combines with J gene TRBJ1-4; 7 nucleotides line up with TRBD1. Unmatched junction bases numbered 0, after V lost 1 base and J lost 1 base. The CDR3 is 15 residues long. Germline loops: CDR1 MGHRA, CDR2 YSYEKL. The CDR3 loop reads CASSQGQGTNEKLFF. DNA of the CDR3: TGCGCCAGCAGCCAAGGACAGGGAACTAATGAAAAACTGTTTTTT.

V and J are TRBV7-9 and TRBJ1-4; D is unclear. CDR1 and CDR2 from the germline V gene are SEHNR and FQNEAQ (reference sequence). The CDR3 runs 13 residues. V shed 4 bases and J shed 8 bases, with 11 bases lying between them. CDR3 sequence: CASSSGRREKLFF. CDR3 in DNA: TGTGCCAGCAGCTCCGGGCGGAGGGAAAAACTGTTTTTT.

The chain has TRBV11-2 and TRBJ2-1; D remains unclear. V was clipped by 7 bases and J by 10 bases, with 17 bases between them. The CDR3 covers 13 residues. The germline CDR1 and CDR2 sequences are SGHAT and FQNNGV. The CDR3 loop is CASNQPGPWEQFF. In DNA form, the CDR3 reads TGTGCCAGCAACCAACCGGGCCCGTGGGAGCAGTTCTTC. Full variable domain (remainder filled in from reference TRBV11-2 and TRBJ2-1): EAGVAQSPRYKIIEKRQSVAFWCNPISGHATLYWYQQILGQGPKLLIQFQNNGVVDDSQLPKDRFSAERLKGVDSTLKIQPAKLEDSAVYLCASNQPGPWEQFFGPGTRLTVL.

Only a few counts were recorded for this clone. The chain carries TRBV19 and TRBJ1-3; no reliable D call. The germline V and J ends were trimmed by 5 bases and 5 bases, with 10 bases remaining between them. The CDR3 extends over 13 amino acids. Germline V gene sequence: CDR1 LNHDA, CDR2 SQIVND (reference sequence). This chain's CDR3 is CASSDGRRNTIYF. The CDR3 DNA reads as TGTGCCAGTAGTGACGGCAGGAGAAACACCATATATTTT.

This clone was counted once. The chain recombines TRBV20-1 with TRBJ1-1; the D is unclear. With 3 bases removed from V and 0 bases from J, the gap between germline ends came to 11 bases. The length of the CDR3 is 14 residues. Germline loops: CDR1 DFQATT, CDR2 SNEGSKA (reference sequence). The CDR3 DNA reads TGCAGTGCTAGTAAGGGCCTACTGAACACTGAAGCTTTCTTT. This sequence encodes CSASKGLLNTEAFF.

The rearrangement uses TRBV9 and TRBJ2-3, with 12 bases aligning to TRBD2. This CDR3 spans 17 amino acids. V shed 0 bases, J shed 7 bases, and the junction held 9 bases outside the gene matches. CDR1 is SGDLS, CDR2 YYNGEE, per germline. The CDR3 is CASSVVASGGARNTQYF. CDR3 nucleotide sequence: TGTGCCAGCAGCGTAGTGGCTAGCGGGGGGGCCCGGAATACGCAGTATTTT.

A few counts support this clone. The J gene is TRBJ2-5, the V gene TRBV3-1 (or the pseudogene TRBV3-2); TRBD2 matches 11 bases. The CDR3 loop spans 14 amino acids. Germline V lookup: CDR1 LGHDT, CDR2 YNNKEL (reference sequence). The junction had 8 bases not matched to a gene; V was cut back by 4 bases and J by 10 bases. For the CDR3, the DNA is TGTGCCAGCAGCCTGACTAGCGGGAAAAGGGGCCAGTACTTC. The encoded protein is CASSLTSGKRGQYF.

This chain uses TRBV29-1 with TRBJ2-2; D possibly corresponds to TRBD1 (6 bases). The germline gives CDR1 SQVTM, CDR2 ANQGSEA. This CDR3 has 14 residues. V was clipped by 4 bases and J by 4 bases, with 13 bases between them. The CDR3 region is CSVAQGSATGELFF. DNA for the CDR3: TGCAGCGTTGCCCAGGGGTCGGCCACCGGGGAGCTGTTTTTT.

This chain uses TRBV7-6 with TRBJ2-7; a possible D gene is TRBD2 (6 bases). CDR1 and CDR2 (germline): SGHVS, FNYEAQ. This CDR3 has 16 amino acids. Trimming removed 2 bases at V and 2 bases at J, with 16 bases between. As DNA, the CDR3 is TGTGCCAGCAGCTTACAGGCGGGGTCCCTGACCTACGAGCAGTACTTC. Encoded protein: CASSLQAGSLTYEQYF.

This clone was seen once. The genes are TRBV25-1 and TRBJ1-2; no clear D. The germline gives CDR1 MGHDK, CDR2 SYGVNS. This CDR3 is built from 14 residues. V was shortened by 2 bases and J by 5 bases, with 12 bases between the two germline ends. CDR3 in DNA: TGTGCCAGCAGTGAACAAGGGCCACCGTATGGCTACACCTTC. This gives the protein CASSEQGPPYGYTF.

The genes are TRBV30 and TRBJ2-7; no firm D call. This CDR3 is 12 amino acids long. The ends were cut back, 1 base at V and 0 bases at J, with 4 bases in the middle. Germline loops: CDR1 GTSNPN, CDR2 SVGIG (reference sequence). CDR3 amino acids: CAWSASSYEQYF. The CDR3 DNA reads as TGTGCCTGGAGTGCCAGCTCCTACGAGCAGTACTTC.

This clone was observed a few times. The chain links TRBV5-1 to TRBJ1-1; TRBD1 is a possible D gene (5 bases). This CDR3 has 14 residues. CDR1 is SGHRS, CDR2 YFSETQ, per germline. Between the trimmed V and J ends, which lost 4 bases and 1 base, there was a span of 11 bases. CDR3 residues: CASSPGTGNTEAFF. DNA of the CDR3: TGCGCCAGCAGCCCGGGGACTGGGAACACTGAAGCTTTCTTT.

The chain links TRBV30 to TRBJ2-3, with no clear D. CDR3 length: 14 amino acids. V gave up 3 bases and J gave up 1 base, with 11 bases separating them. Per germline, CDR1 GTSNPN and CDR2 SVGIG (reference sequence). In DNA form, the CDR3 reads TGTGCCTGGAGCAAGAACCGGGGCACAGATACGCAGTATTTT. Translation gives CAWSKNRGTDTQYF.

The gene calls are TRBV5-1 and TRBJ1-1, with D unresolved. The ends were cut back, 0 bases at V and 4 bases at J, with 10 bases in the middle. This CDR3 contains 14 residues. Per germline, CDR1 SGHRS and CDR2 YFSETQ. The CDR3 nucleotides are TGCGCCAGCAGCTTGGATGGCTTCGTCACTGAAGCTTTCTTT. Protein sequence: CASSLDGFVTEAFF.

V usage is TRBV6-4 and J usage is TRBJ2-2; the match to TRBD1 covers 9 bases. The J segment lost 3 bases and the V segment lost 6 bases, leaving 2 bases of the junction unmatched. The CDR3 runs 14 residues. The germline CDR1 and CDR2 sequences are MRHNA and SNTAGT. For the CDR3, the DNA is TGTGCCAGCAGACGACAGGGGGACACCGGGGAGCTGTTTTTT. Its protein product is CASRRQGDTGELFF.

V and J are TRBV5-4 and TRBJ1-6; unclear D gene. This CDR3 has 15 residues. Germline V gives CDR1 SGHNT, CDR2 YYREEE (reference sequence). Trimming cost V 0 bases and J 7 bases, with 11 bases left between them. The CDR3 reads CASSLAGSMNSPLHF. The DNA of the CDR3 is TGTGCCAGCAGCTTGGCTGGGAGCATGAATTCACCCCTCCACTTT.

The chain couples TRBV2 to TRBJ2-1; D remains ambiguous. The V end lost 6 bases, the J end lost 6 bases, and 12 bases lay between the germline ends. CDR1 and CDR2 from the germline V gene are SNHLY and FYNNEI. This CDR3 spans 13 amino acids. The CDR3: CASRHDGVNEQFF. DNA for the CDR3: TGTGCCAGCAGACACGATGGGGTCAATGAGCAGTTCTTC.

The genes are TRBV9 and TRBJ2-3; D call uncertain. The germline CDR1 and CDR2 sequences are SGDLS and YYNGEE. The CDR3 runs 16 residues. Between the trimmed V and J ends, which lost 0 bases and 3 bases, there was a span of 14 bases. The DNA for the CDR3 is TGTGCCAGCAGCGTAGCCACTTACGGATCGACAGATACGCAGTATTTT. It yields the protein CASSVATYGSTDTQYF.

The chain combines TRBV7-9 with TRBJ2-3; D uncertain. The V gene's germline CDR1 is SEHNR and CDR2 FQNEAQ (reference sequence). This CDR3 is 15 amino acids long. V lost 5 bases and J lost 2, with 14 bases in between. The CDR3 DNA reads as TGTGCCAGCAGCCCGCGTCGGCTATCCACAGATACGCAGTATTTT. Translating it yields CASSPRRLSTDTQYF. Drawing the rest from reference TRBV7-9 and TRBJ2-3, the complete variable domain is DTGVSQNPRHKITKRGQNVTFRCDPISEHNRLYWYRQTLGQGPEFLTYFQNEAQLEKSRLLSDRFSAERPKGSFSTLEIQRTEQGDSAMYLCASSPRRLSTDTQYFGPGTRLTVL.

The rearrangement uses TRBV11-3 and TRBJ2-1, with TRBD1 matching 8 bases. Germline CDR1 and CDR2: SGHNT and YENEEA. This CDR3 contains 15 residues. The junction had 5 bases not matched to a gene; V was cut back by 4 bases and J by 3 bases. This chain's CDR3 is CASSYEQGGYNEQFF. The CDR3 DNA reads TGTGCCAGCAGCTACGAACAGGGGGGCTACAATGAGCAGTTCTTC.

The chain joins TRBV27 to TRBJ2-1; 10 bases are shared with TRBD2. CDR3 size: 17 residues. CDR1 MNHEY and CDR2 SMNVEV come from the germline V gene (reference sequence). Unmatched junction bases numbered 7, after V lost 5 bases and J lost 0 bases. The CDR3 reads CASSPSSGRSSYNEQFF. CDR3 DNA: TGTGCCAGCAGTCCATCTAGCGGGAGAAGCTCCTACAATGAGCAGTTCTTC.

The chain combines TRBV20-1 with TRBJ2-7, with no clear D. The V gene's germline CDR1 is DFQATT and CDR2 SNEGSKA (reference sequence). CDR3 length: 13 residues. V gave up 3 bases and J gave up 10 bases, with 19 bases separating them. The CDR3 coding sequence is TGCAGTGCTAGTATACCACCACTTACGATTCAGTACTTC. Its translation: CSASIPPLTIQYF.

This chain joins TRBV21-1 and TRBJ1-1; whether TRBD1, the table's D call, matches the DNA was not checked. TRBV21-1 is recorded as a pseudogene. The CDR3 totals 14 residues. CDR3 amino acids: CASSKNRADTEAFF. CDR3 sequence (DNA): TGTGCCAGCAGCAAAAACAGGGCCGACACTGAAGCTTTCTTT.